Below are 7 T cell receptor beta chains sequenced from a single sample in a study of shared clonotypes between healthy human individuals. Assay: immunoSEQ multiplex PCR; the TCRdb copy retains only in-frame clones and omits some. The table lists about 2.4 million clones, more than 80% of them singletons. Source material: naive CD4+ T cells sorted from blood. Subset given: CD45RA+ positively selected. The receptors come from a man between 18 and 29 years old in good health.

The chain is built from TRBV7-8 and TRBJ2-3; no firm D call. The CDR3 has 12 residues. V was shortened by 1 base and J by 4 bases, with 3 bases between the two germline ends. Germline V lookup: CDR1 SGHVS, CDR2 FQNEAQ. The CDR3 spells CASSLEADTQYF. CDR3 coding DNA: TGTGCCAGCAGCTTAGAGGCAGATACGCAGTATTTT.

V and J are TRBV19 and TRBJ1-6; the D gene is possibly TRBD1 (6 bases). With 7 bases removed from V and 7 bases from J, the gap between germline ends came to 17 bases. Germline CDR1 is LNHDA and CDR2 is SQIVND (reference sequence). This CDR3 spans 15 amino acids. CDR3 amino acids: CASKVGGEINSPLHF. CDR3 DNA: TGTGCCAGTAAAGTAGGGGGGGAAATAAATTCACCCCTCCACTTT.

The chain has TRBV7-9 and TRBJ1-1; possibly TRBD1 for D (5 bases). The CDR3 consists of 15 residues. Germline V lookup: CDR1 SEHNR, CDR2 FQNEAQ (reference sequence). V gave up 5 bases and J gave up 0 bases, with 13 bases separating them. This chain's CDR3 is CASSQGDFMNTEAFF. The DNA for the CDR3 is TGTGCCAGCAGCCAAGGGGACTTTATGAACACTGAAGCTTTCTTT.

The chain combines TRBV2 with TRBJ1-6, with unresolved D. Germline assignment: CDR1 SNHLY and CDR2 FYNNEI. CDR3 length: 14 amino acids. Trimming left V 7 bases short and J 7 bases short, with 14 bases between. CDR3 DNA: TGTGCCAGCACCAGCCAGACGGGAAATTCACCCCTCCACTTT. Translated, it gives CASTSQTGNSPLHF.

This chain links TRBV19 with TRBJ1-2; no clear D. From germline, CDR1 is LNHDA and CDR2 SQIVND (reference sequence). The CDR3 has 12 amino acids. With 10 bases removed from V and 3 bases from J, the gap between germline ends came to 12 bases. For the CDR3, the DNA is TGTGCCATTCAAGACGGGGACTATGGCTACACCTTC. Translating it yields CAIQDGDYGYTF.

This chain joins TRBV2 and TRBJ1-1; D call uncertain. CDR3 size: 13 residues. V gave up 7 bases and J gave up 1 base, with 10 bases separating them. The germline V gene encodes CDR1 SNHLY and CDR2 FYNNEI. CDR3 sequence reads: CASTLDPNTEAFF. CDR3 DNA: TGTGCCAGCACCTTGGATCCGAACACTGAAGCTTTCTTT.

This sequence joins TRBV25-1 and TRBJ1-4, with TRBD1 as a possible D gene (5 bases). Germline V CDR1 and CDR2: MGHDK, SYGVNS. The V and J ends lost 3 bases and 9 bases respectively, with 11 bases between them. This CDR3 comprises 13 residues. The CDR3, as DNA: TGTGCCAGCAGTGACCCAGGGAGTCAAAAACTGTTTTTT. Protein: CASSDPGSQKLFF.